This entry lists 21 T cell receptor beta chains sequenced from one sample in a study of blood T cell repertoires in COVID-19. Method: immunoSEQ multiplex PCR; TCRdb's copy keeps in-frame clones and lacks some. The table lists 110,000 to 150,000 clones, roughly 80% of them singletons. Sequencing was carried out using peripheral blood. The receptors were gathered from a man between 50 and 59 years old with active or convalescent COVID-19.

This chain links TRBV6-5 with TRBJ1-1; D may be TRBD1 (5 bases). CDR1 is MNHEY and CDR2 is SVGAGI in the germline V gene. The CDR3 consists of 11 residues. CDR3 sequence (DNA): TGTGCAGTACGGCGGCAGGGAGAAGCTTTCTTT. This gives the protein CAVRRQGEAFF.

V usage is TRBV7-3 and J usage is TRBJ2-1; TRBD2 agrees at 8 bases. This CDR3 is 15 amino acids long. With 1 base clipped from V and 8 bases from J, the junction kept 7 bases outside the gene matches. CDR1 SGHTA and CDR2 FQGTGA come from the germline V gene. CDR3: CASSLNSGSWDEQFF. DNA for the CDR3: TGTGCCAGCAGCTTAAACAGCGGGAGTTGGGATGAGCAGTTCTTC.

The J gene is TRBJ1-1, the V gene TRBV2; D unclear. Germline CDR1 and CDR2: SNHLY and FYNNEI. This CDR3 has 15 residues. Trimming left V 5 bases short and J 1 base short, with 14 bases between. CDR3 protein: CASSRAQPQNTEAFF. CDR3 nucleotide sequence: TGTGCCAGCAGTAGAGCGCAGCCACAGAACACTGAAGCTTTCTTT.

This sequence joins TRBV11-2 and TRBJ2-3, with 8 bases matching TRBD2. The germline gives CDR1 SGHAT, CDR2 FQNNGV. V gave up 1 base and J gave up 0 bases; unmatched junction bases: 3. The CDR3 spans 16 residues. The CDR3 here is CASSLGRGGSTDTQYF. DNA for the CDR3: TGTGCCAGCAGCTTAGGTCGGGGGGGTAGCACAGATACGCAGTATTTT.

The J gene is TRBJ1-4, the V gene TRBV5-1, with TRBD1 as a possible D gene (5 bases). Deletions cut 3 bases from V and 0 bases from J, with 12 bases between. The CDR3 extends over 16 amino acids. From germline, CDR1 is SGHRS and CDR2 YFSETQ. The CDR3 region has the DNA TGCGCCAGCAGCTCAGGACACGCCGCAACTAATGAAAAACTGTTTTTT. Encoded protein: CASSSGHAATNEKLFF.

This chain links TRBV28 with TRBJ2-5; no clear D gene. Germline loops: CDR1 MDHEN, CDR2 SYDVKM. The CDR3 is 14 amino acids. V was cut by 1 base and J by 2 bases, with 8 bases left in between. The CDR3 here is CASSLLRRQETQYF. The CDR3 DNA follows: TGTGCCAGCAGTTTATTAAGGCGGCAAGAGACCCAGTACTTC.

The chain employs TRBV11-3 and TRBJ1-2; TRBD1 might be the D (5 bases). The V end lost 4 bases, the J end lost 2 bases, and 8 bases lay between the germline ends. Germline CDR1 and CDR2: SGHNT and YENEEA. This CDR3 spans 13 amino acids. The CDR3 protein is CASSSGGNYGYTF. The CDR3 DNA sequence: TGTGCCAGCAGCTCGGGGGGAAACTATGGCTACACCTTC. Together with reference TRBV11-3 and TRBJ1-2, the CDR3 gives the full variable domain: EAGVVQSPRYKIIEKKQPVAFWCNPISGHNTLYWYLQNLGQGPELLIRYENEEAVDDSQLPKDRFSAERLKGVDSTLKIQPAELGDSAVYLCASSSGGNYGYTFGSGTRLTVV.

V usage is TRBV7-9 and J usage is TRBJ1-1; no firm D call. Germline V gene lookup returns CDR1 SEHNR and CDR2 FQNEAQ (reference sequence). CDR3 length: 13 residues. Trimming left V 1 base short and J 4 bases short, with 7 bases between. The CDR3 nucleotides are TGTGCCAGCAGCTTAGGGGGAGCCACTGAAGCTTTCTTT. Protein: CASSLGGATEAFF.

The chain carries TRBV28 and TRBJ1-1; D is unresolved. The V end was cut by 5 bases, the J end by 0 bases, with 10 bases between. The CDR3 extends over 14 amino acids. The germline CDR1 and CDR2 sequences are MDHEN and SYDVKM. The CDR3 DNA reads TGTGCCAGCAGTCGGGGTGGGGTGAACACTGAAGCTTTCTTT. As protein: CASSRGGVNTEAFF.

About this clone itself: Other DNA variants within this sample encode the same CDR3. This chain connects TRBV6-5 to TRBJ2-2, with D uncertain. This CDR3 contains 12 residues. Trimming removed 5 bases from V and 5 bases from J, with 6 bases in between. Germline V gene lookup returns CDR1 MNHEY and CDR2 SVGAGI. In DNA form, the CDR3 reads TGTGCCAGCAGTCTCCTTACCGGGGAGCTGTTTTTT. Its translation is CASSLLTGELFF.

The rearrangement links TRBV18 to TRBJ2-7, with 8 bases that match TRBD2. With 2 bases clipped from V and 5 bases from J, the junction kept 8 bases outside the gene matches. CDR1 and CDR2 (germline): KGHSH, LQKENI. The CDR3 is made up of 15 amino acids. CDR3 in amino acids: CASSPRAGESHEQYF. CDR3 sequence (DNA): TGTGCCAGCTCACCAAGAGCGGGAGAATCACACGAGCAGTACTTC. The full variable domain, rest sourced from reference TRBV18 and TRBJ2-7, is NAGVMQNPRHLVRRRGQEARLRCSPMKGHSHVYWYRQLPEEGLKFMVYLQKENIIDESGMPKERFSAEFPKEGPSILRIQQVVRGDSAAYFCASSPRAGESHEQYFGPGTRLTVT.

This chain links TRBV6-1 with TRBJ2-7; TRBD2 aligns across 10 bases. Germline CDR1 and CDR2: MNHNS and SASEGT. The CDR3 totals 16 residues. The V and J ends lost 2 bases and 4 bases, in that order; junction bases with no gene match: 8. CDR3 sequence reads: CASSETPLAGGYEQYF. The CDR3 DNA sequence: TGTGCCAGCAGTGAAACTCCCTTAGCGGGAGGTTACGAGCAGTACTTC.

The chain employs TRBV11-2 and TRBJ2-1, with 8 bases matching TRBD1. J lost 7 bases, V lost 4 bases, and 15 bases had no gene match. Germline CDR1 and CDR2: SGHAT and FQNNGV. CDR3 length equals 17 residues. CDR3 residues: CASSSQDRASSWNEQFF. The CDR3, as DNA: TGTGCCAGCAGCTCACAGGACAGGGCATCCTCTTGGAATGAGCAGTTCTTC. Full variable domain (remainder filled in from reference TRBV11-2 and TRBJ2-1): EAGVAQSPRYKIIEKRQSVAFWCNPISGHATLYWYQQILGQGPKLLIQFQNNGVVDDSQLPKDRFSAERLKGVDSTLKIQPAKLEDSAVYLCASSSQDRASSWNEQFFGPGTRLTVL.

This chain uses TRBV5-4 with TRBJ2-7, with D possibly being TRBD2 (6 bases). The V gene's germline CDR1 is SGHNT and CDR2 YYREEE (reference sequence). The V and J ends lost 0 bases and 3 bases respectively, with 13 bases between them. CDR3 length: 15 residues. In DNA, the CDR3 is TGTGCCAGCAGCTTGGGGGCAGGACTATACTACGAGCAGTACTTC. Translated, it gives CASSLGAGLYYEQYF. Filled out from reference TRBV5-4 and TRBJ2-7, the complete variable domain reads ETGVTQSPTHLIKTRGQQVTLRCSSQSGHNTVSWYQQALGQGPQFIFQYYREEENGRGNFPPRFSGLQFPNYSSELNVNALELDDSALYLCASSLGAGLYYEQYFGPGTRLTVT.

The chain's CDR3 is CASSVSPGQGANEQYF. The CDR3 bases are TGTGCCAGCAGCGTCTCCCCTGGACAGGGGGCGAACGAGCAGTACTTC. This chain joins TRBV9 and TRBJ2-7, with 11 nucleotides matching TRBD1. This CDR3 has 16 residues. Germline assignment: CDR1 SGDLS and CDR2 YYNGEE. V dropped 2 bases and J dropped 5; count of bases not matched to a gene: 9. The entire variable domain, with the rest obtained from reference TRBV9 and TRBJ2-7, is as follows: DSGVTQTPKHLITATGQRVTLRCSPRSGDLSVYWYQQSLDQGLQFLIQYYNGEERAKGNILERFSAQQFPDLHSELNLSSLELGDSALYFCASSVSPGQGANEQYFGPGTRLTVT.

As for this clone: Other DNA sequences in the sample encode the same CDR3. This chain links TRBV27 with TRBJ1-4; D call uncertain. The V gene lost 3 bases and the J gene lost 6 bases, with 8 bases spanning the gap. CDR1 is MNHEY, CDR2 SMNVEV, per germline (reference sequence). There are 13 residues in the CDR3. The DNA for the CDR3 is TGTGCCAGCAGTTTCTCCGGGTATGAAAAACTGTTTTTT. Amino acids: CASSFSGYEKLFF.

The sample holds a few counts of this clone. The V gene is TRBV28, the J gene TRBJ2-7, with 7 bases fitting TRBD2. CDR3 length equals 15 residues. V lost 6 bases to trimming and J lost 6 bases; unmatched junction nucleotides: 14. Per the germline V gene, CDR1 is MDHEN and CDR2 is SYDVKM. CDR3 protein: CASSLGTMGPAEQYF. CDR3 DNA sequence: TGTGCCAGCAGCCTAGGGACTATGGGCCCGGCCGAGCAGTACTTC.

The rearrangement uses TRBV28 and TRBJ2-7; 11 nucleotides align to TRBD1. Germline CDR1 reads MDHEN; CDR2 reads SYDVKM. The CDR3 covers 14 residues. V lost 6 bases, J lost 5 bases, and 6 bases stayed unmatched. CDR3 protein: CASRGGQGGDEQYF. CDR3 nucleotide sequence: TGTGCCAGCAGGGGGGGACAGGGGGGCGACGAGCAGTACTTC.

The CDR3 reads CASSPDASADTQYF. In DNA, the CDR3 is TGTGCCAGCAGCCCGGATGCTAGCGCAGATACGCAGTATTTT. The chain couples TRBV5-4 to TRBJ2-3; possible D gene TRBD2, 6 bases. Trimming shortened V by 4 bases and J by 4 bases, and 13 bases separated the two germline ends. The V gene's germline CDR1 is SGHNT and CDR2 YYREEE (reference sequence). CDR3 length equals 14 residues.

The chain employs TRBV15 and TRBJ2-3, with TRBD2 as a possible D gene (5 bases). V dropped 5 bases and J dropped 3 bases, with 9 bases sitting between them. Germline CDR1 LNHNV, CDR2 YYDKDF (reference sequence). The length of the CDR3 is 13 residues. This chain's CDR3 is CATSSGFTDTQYF. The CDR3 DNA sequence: TGTGCCACCAGCTCGGGGTTTACAGATACGCAGTATTTT.

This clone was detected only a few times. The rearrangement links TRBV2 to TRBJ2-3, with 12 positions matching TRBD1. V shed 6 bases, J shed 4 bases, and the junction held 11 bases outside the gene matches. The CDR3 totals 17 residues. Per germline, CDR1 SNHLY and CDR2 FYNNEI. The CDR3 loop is CASRSLRGTGGPDTQYF. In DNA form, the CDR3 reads TGTGCCAGCAGATCCCTCAGAGGGACAGGGGGCCCAGATACGCAGTATTTT. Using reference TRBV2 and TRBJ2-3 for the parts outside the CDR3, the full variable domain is EPEVTQTPSHQVTQMGQEVILRCVPISNHLYFYWYRQILGQKVEFLVSFYNNEISEKSEIFDDQFSVERPDGSNFTLKIRSTKLEDSAMYFCASRSLRGTGGPDTQYFGPGTRLTVL.